This entry features one T cell receptor beta chain sequence. This sample is drawn from a study of monozygotic twins with inflammatory bowel disease. The CDR3 is made up of 15 amino acids. Germline V gene data show CDR1 as SGHNT and CDR2 as YYREEE (reference sequence). TCRdb re-called the 5' RACE reads and shows each CDR3 protein once, DNA omitted. This table holds under 200,000 distinct CDR3 sequences. Sequencing was done on a sample of blood. This clonotype was sampled from a human donor with ulcerative colitis or Crohn's disease, or a healthy co-twin of an affected twin (not recorded which). The chain combines TRBV5-4 with TRBJ2-1; TCRdb returns TRBD2, unconfirmable since there is no DNA. CDR3 residues: CASSLGLAGLNEQFF.